Listed below are T cell receptor beta chains from one sample, sequenced in a study of shared clonotypes between healthy human individuals. Measured with immunoSEQ multiplex PCR; TCRdb has only the in-frame clones, and not every one. This sample carries tens of thousands of clones, roughly three fifths of them seen once, and the ten largest clones take around 50%. The sequencing input was memory CD8+ T cells sorted from blood. These receptors all stem from a man under 40 in good health. Each CDR3 is given without its conserved first and last residue. The size field is filled for only some rows; it gives once, few, many or a size class.

clone size: many; J gene: TRBJ2-5; V gene: TRBV6-1; CDR3 protein: ASSENPGQPQETQY
clone size: -; J gene: TRBJ2-1; V gene: TRBV27; CDR3 protein: ASRALAGRNEQF
clone size: -; J gene: TRBJ2-3; V gene: TRBV5-8; CDR3 protein: ASSFGGTDTQY
clone size: -; J gene: TRBJ2-7; V gene: TRBV5-4; CDR3 protein: ASSLSGSGGYEQY
clone size: -; J gene: TRBJ2-3; V gene: TRBV20-1; CDR3 protein: SAWGIDTQY
clone size: -; J gene: TRBJ1-2; V gene: TRBV7-8; CDR3 protein: ASSLPARVTYGYT
clone size: -; J gene: TRBJ2-3; V gene: TRBV25-1; CDR3 protein: ASSDGLADSTDTQY
clone size: -; J gene: TRBJ2-1; V gene: TRBV30; CDR3 protein: AWKVGQNGRESYNEQF
clone size: -; J gene: TRBJ2-1; V gene: TRBV15; CDR3 protein: ATSRTPPGSYNEQF
clone size: -; J gene: TRBJ1-4; V gene: TRBV5-5; CDR3 protein: ASSKNAELFATNEKLF
clone size: -; J gene: TRBJ2-5; V gene: TRBV10-3; CDR3 protein: AIRQEPSGETQY
clone size: -; J gene: TRBJ1-1; V gene: TRBV5-4; CDR3 protein: ASSSTGREAF
clone size: once; J gene: TRBJ2-3; V gene: TRBV11-2; CDR3 protein: ASSFRTPSTDTQY
clone size: many; J gene: TRBJ2-2; V gene: TRBV6-4; CDR3 protein: ASSDKGEHGELF
clone size: -; J gene: TRBJ2-7; V gene: TRBV11-2; CDR3 protein: ASSSRPYNEQY
clone size: -; J gene: TRBJ2-3; V gene: TRBV27; CDR3 protein: ARGNRQGKGTDTQY
clone size: many; J gene: TRBJ2-7; V gene: TRBV11-2; CDR3 protein: ASSSIARGQGITYEQY
clone size: few; J gene: TRBJ1-4; V gene: TRBV25-1; CDR3 protein: ASSERIRSGRSNEKLF
clone size: many; J gene: TRBJ2-3; V gene: TRBV12-5; CDR3 protein: ASGPRTDTQY
clone size: -; J gene: TRBJ2-1; V gene: TRBV6-1; CDR3 protein: ASSVTMGNEQF
clone size: -; J gene: TRBJ2-7; V gene: TRBV29-1; CDR3 protein: SVLTGDYYEQY
clone size: -; J gene: TRBJ2-7; V gene: TRBV4-3; CDR3 protein: ASSQVTGSSYEQY
clone size: -; J gene: TRBJ2-1; V gene: TRBV5-8; CDR3 protein: ATGTGENNEQF
clone size: few; J gene: TRBJ2-1; V gene: TRBV6-4; CDR3 protein: ASSPGQQNEQF
clone size: -; J gene: TRBJ2-1; V gene: TRBV6-6; CDR3 protein: ASRPGGAGYNEQF
clone size: -; J gene: TRBJ1-1; V gene: TRBV11-3; CDR3 protein: ASSPESITEAF
clone size: -; J gene: TRBJ2-6; V gene: TRBV5-1; CDR3 protein: ASSFGPGGSGANVLT
clone size: -; J gene: TRBJ1-5; V gene: TRBV10-3; CDR3 protein: AISESSSNQPQH
clone size: -; J gene: TRBJ2-5; V gene: TRBV28; CDR3 protein: ASSLWTSQETQY
clone size: -; J gene: TRBJ2-1; V gene: TRBV20-1; CDR3 protein: SLGYNEQF
clone size: -; J gene: TRBJ2-7; V gene: TRBV9; CDR3 protein: ASSGRWGPLAQY
clone size: -; J gene: TRBJ1-1; V gene: TRBV10-2; CDR3 protein: ASSGGHTEAF
clone size: few; J gene: TRBJ2-2; V gene: TRBV6-6; CDR3 protein: ASSSGRTGELF
clone size: many; J gene: TRBJ2-3; V gene: TRBV15; CDR3 protein: ATSRDGDTDTQY
clone size: -; J gene: TRBJ2-7; V gene: TRBV14; CDR3 protein: ASSPGVLGRYEQY
clone size: -; J gene: TRBJ2-2; V gene: TRBV5-4; CDR3 protein: ASSPREGELF
clone size: -; J gene: TRBJ1-1; V gene: TRBV11-2; CDR3 protein: ASSLDRIPGTEAF
clone size: few; J gene: TRBJ1-1; V gene: TRBV19; CDR3 protein: ASSISGVLDEAF
clone size: few; J gene: TRBJ2-1; V gene: TRBV29-1; CDR3 protein: SVEGRGENEQF
clone size: many; J gene: TRBJ2-1; V gene: TRBV6-6; CDR3 protein: ASSLTPASGSLEQF
clone size: few; J gene: TRBJ2-7; V gene: TRBV5-8; CDR3 protein: ASSLVNNGFSEQY
clone size: -; J gene: TRBJ2-2; V gene: TRBV28; CDR3 protein: ASSFQRNTGELF
clone size: -; J gene: TRBJ2-7; V gene: TRBV6-1; CDR3 protein: ASTPRREKGYEQY
clone size: -; J gene: TRBJ1-5; V gene: TRBV9; CDR3 protein: ASSVGGGDNQPQH
clone size: few; J gene: TRBJ2-1; V gene: TRBV4-1; CDR3 protein: ASSQSFAEQF
clone size: few; J gene: TRBJ2-7; V gene: TRBV28; CDR3 protein: ATENTYEQY
clone size: -; J gene: TRBJ1-5; V gene: TRBV6-5; CDR3 protein: ASSSRVGLNQPQH
clone size: few; J gene: TRBJ2-3; V gene: TRBV27; CDR3 protein: ASSTRRPARVTDTQY
clone size: once; J gene: TRBJ2-2; V gene: TRBV9; CDR3 protein: ASSVASARGGELF
clone size: many; J gene: TRBJ2-7; V gene: TRBV6-1; CDR3 protein: ASSVSRETPYEQY
clone size: -; J gene: TRBJ2-3; V gene: TRBV9; CDR3 protein: ASSLESLSTDTQY
clone size: -; J gene: TRBJ2-1; V gene: TRBV25-1; CDR3 protein: ASRLTSGQERDSI
clone size: -; J gene: TRBJ2-7; V gene: TRBV11-2; CDR3 protein: ASSPGWPDEQY
clone size: -; J gene: TRBJ1-5; V gene: TRBV30; CDR3 protein: AWSVQVHQPQH
clone size: -; J gene: TRBJ2-1; V gene: TRBV4-1; CDR3 protein: ASSLTGLSYNEQF